This T cell receptor beta chain was found in a study of CD8 T cells in Susac syndrome. Reverse transcription of roughly 0.5 to 1 ug RNA was carried out with random hexamers. TCRdb re-analysed the immunoSEQ multiplex PCR reads in MiXCR, keeping a single row per CDR3 protein. The table has 300,000 or so distinct CDR3 sequences, 92% seen once. V was shortened by 0 bases and J by 8 bases, with 13 bases between the two germline ends. This CDR3 contains 15 residues. The germline gives CDR1 MDHEN, CDR2 SYDVKM. This chain connects TRBV28 to TRBJ1-4; D ambiguous. The sample was CD4+ T cells from PBMCs. The clonotype was recovered from a human donor with multiple sclerosis. The CDR3 sequence is CASSLWGEGLEKLFF. DNA of the CDR3: TGTGCCAGCAGTTTATGGGGTGAAGGGTTGGAAAAACTGTTTTTT.